This T cell receptor (beta chain) was retrieved from a study of human T cells and chemical hapten exposure. Overall study results and limits: Counts of TCRs expanded at PT1 correlated positively with patch test score. Versus controls, expanded TCRs had significantly more large CDR3 similarity clusters.

This CDR3 has 18 amino acids. V shed 4 bases, J shed 2 bases, and the junction held 13 bases outside the gene matches. Per germline, CDR1 KGHDR and CDR2 SFDVKD. The time point here: patch test 1, 2 weeks after DPC sensitization. Treatment meaning: therapeutic diphenylcyclopropenone sensitization with weekly scalp DPC. Unfractionated whole blood was the source of the extracted total RNA. The library put unique molecular identifiers onto individual cDNA molecules. Using its own MiXCR run on the RACE reads, TCRdb lists one record per CDR3 protein. Here the sample spans about 360,000 distinct CDR3 sequences, roughly 5% being singletons. Regarding this clonotype: The antigen remains unidentified.

The clonotype was recovered from a woman in her 50s with alopecia areata. Some clones in this sample may be carry-over from other donors' samples. The sequenced sample was whole blood, obtained in connection with sensitization to the hapten diphenylcyclopropenone (DPC). The J gene is TRBJ2-3, the V gene TRBV24-1; 8 positions agree with TRBD1. CDR3 amino acids: CATSDPEKPGQATDTQYF. DNA of the CDR3: TGTGCCACCAGTGACCCTGAAAAACCGGGACAGGCCACAGATACGCAGTATTTT.